Below are 21 T cell receptor beta chains sequenced from a single sample in a study of blood T cell repertoires in COVID-19. Clones were sequenced by immunoSEQ multiplex PCR, and TCRdb holds only the in-frame ones, with some missing. The repertoire includes more than 300,000 clones, 85% to 90% of them detected once, and about 4.1% sits in the top ten. Sequenced sample: PBMCs or T cells enriched from blood (not recorded which). These receptor sequences come from a man aged 25-45 years who had recovered from COVID-19.

The chain links TRBV11-3 to TRBJ2-3; 7 bases map to TRBD2. J lost 4 bases, V lost 5 bases, and 6 bases had no gene match. CDR3 size: 14 residues. Germline lookup yields CDR1 SGHNT and CDR2 YENEEA. For the CDR3, the DNA is TGTGCCAGCAGCGGTCGACTAGCTCCAGATACGCAGTATTTT. Translated: CASSGRLAPDTQYF.

The chain recombines TRBV7-8 with TRBJ2-2, with 8 bases matching TRBD2. CDR3 length equals 16 residues. V was pared by 7 bases and J by 6 bases, with 13 bases of the junction left unmatched. The germline V gene has CDR1 SGHVS and CDR2 FQNEAQ. DNA of the CDR3: TGTGCCAGCATGCTACTGGGAGCGGGGGCATCCGGGGAGCTGTTTTTT. Encoded protein: CASMLLGAGASGELFF.

This clone appeared a few times. J is TRBJ2-3 and V is TRBV3-1 (or the pseudogene TRBV3-2); 7 bases agree with TRBD2. Germline V gene lookup returns CDR1 LGHDT and CDR2 YNNKEL (reference sequence). Unmatched junction bases numbered 6, after V lost 1 base and J lost 2 bases. The CDR3 covers 16 residues. CDR3 nucleotide sequence: TGTGCCAGCAGCCAAGGCGGGAGTCCCTACACAGATACGCAGTATTTT. Its protein is CASSQGGSPYTDTQYF.

The chain has TRBV19 and TRBJ2-5; tentative D call: TRBD2 (6 bases). The ends were cut back, 5 bases at V and 1 base at J, with 8 bases in the middle. The germline CDR1 and CDR2 sequences are LNHDA and SQIVND (reference sequence). CDR3 length: 13 amino acids. The CDR3 region is CASSETSQETQYF. In nucleotides, the CDR3 is TGTGCCAGTAGTGAGACTAGCCAAGAGACCCAGTACTTC.

This clone has a single count. This chain links TRBV10-1 with TRBJ1-1, with 10 bases fitting TRBD1. CDR1 is WNHNN and CDR2 is SYGVQD in the germline V gene (reference sequence). The CDR3 contains 15 residues. The V segment lost 4 bases and the J segment 5 bases; nucleotides outside the gene matches: 7. CDR3 bases: TGCGCCAGCAGTGGACCGGGACAGGGGAGAACTGAAGCTTTCTTT. Protein: CASSGPGQGRTEAFF.

About this clone: Other DNA sequences in the sample encode the same CDR3. The gene calls are TRBV29-1 and TRBJ1-2; 8 bases are shared with TRBD1. The CDR3 has 13 residues. The trim removed 6 bases at V and 3 bases at J, leaving 6 bases unmatched. The germline V gene has CDR1 SQVTM and CDR2 ANQGSEA. Here the CDR3 DNA reads TGCAGCGTCGCTCCGACAGGGGACTATGGCTACACCTTC. Translating gives CSVAPTGDYGYTF.

The chain uses TRBV6-5 and TRBJ1-1; a weak D match, TRBD1 (6 bases). The CDR3 extends over 16 amino acids. V shed 0 bases and J shed 0 bases, with 11 bases lying between them. The germline CDR1 and CDR2 sequences are MNHEY and SVGAGI. CDR3 sequence (DNA): TGTGCCAGCAGTTACTCGACCAGGGGTTTGAACACTGAAGCTTTCTTT. Its translation is CASSYSTRGLNTEAFF.

The chain combines TRBV5-1 with TRBJ1-3; 8 bases agree with TRBD1. The CDR3 has 16 amino acids. The V segment lost 4 bases and the J segment 2 bases; nucleotides outside the gene matches: 8. Germline V lookup: CDR1 SGHRS, CDR2 YFSETQ. The CDR3 DNA reads as TGCGCCAGCAGCGGGGGGACAGGCCCTCCTGGAAACACCATATATTTT. Residues: CASSGGTGPPGNTIYF.

The rearrangement joins TRBV5-1 to TRBJ2-2, with TRBD2 matching over 11 bases. J was trimmed by 1 base and V by 6 bases; bases with no gene match: 8. The CDR3 has 17 residues. CDR1 and CDR2 (germline): SGHRS, YFSETQ. The CDR3 spells CASTLKLAGVNTGELFF. The DNA for the CDR3 is TGCGCCAGCACCCTTAAACTAGCGGGGGTGAACACCGGGGAGCTGTTTTTT.

The V and J genes are TRBV7-6 and TRBJ1-6, with no clear D. There are 14 residues in the CDR3. V was trimmed by 3 bases and J by 7 bases, leaving 10 bases between them. Germline V gives CDR1 SGHVS, CDR2 FNYEAQ. The CDR3 bases are TGTGCCAGCAGCTTCGGAGCCAAGAATTCACCCCTCCACTTT. As protein: CASSFGAKNSPLHF.

The V and J genes are TRBV4-1 and TRBJ2-1; tentative D call: TRBD1 (6 bases). The CDR3 spans 16 residues. V shed 0 bases and J shed 0 bases, with 9 bases lying between them. CDR1 and CDR2 from the germline V gene are MGHRA and YSYEKL. The CDR3 loop reads CASSQDQGYSYNEQFF. In DNA form, the CDR3 reads TGCGCCAGCAGCCAAGATCAGGGGTACTCCTACAATGAGCAGTTCTTC.

The CDR3 loop is CASSWSGGAGDIQYF. The CDR3 DNA reads TGTGCCAGCAGCTGGAGCGGGGGGGCTGGAGACATTCAGTACTTC. The chain links TRBV5-5 to TRBJ2-4; 10 bases line up with TRBD2. V shed 3 bases, J shed 8 bases, and the junction held 8 bases outside the gene matches. Germline-derived CDR1 and CDR2 are SGHKS and YYEKEE (reference sequence). CDR3 length: 15 residues.

This clone has only one observation. A much larger clone lies a single base off, so this may be a read error. Other DNA sequences in the same sample also yield this CDR3. V usage is TRBV28 and J usage is TRBJ1-2, with 9 bases that match TRBD1. CDR3 length: 13 residues. Germline loops: CDR1 MDHEN, CDR2 SYDVKM. The V segment lost 6 bases and the J segment 4 bases; nucleotides outside the gene matches: 3. As DNA, the CDR3 is TGTGCCAGCAGCACAGGGGGCGGCTATGGCTACACCTTC. Translated: CASSTGGGYGYTF.

This clone was recorded a few times. The rearrangement uses TRBV27 and TRBJ1-2; tentative D call: TRBD1 (5 bases). Germline CDR1 MNHEY, CDR2 SMNVEV (reference sequence). CDR3 length equals 15 residues. V lost 8 bases, J lost 4 bases, and 20 bases lay in between. The DNA of the CDR3 is TGTGCCAGCGGCCTTTGGCGGGGCGGTGTCTATGGCTACACCTTC. Translated, it gives CASGLWRGGVYGYTF.

The gene calls are TRBV29-1 and TRBJ2-1, with a tentative D call TRBD1 (5 bases). Trimming pared 6 bases from V and 4 bases from J, leaving 13 bases between. Looked up from germline, CDR1 is SQVTM and CDR2 is ANQGSEA. The CDR3 is 13 residues long. Written as DNA, the CDR3 is TGCAGCGTCCTCCAGGGTGTGTACAATGAGCAGTTCTTC. This codes for CSVLQGVYNEQFF.

This sequence joins TRBV5-1 and TRBJ2-5, with TRBD1 matching over 10 bases. CDR1 and CDR2 from the germline V gene are SGHRS and YFSETQ. Losses at the gene ends were 4 bases for V and 2 bases for J; bases not matched to a gene: 5. The CDR3 is made up of 15 amino acids. CDR3 nucleotide sequence: TGCGCCAGCAGCACTCGGGGACAGGGGCAAGAGACCCAGTACTTC. It encodes CASSTRGQGQETQYF.

The V and J genes are TRBV5-1 and TRBJ1-5; D might be TRBD1 (5 bases). Germline V lookup: CDR1 SGHRS, CDR2 YFSETQ. The CDR3 totals 14 residues. V lost 2 bases and J 7 bases, leaving 13 bases between the germline ends. The CDR3 DNA is TGCGCCAGCAGCTTATCAGGGTTAGGACAGCCCCAGCATTTT. It codes for CASSLSGLGQPQHF. The full variable domain, with the rest looked up from reference TRBV5-1 and TRBJ1-5, is KAGVTQTPRYLIKTRGQQVTLSCSPISGHRSVSWYQQTPGQGLQFLFEYFSETQRNKGNFPGRFSGRQFSNSRSEMNVSTLELGDSALYLCASSLSGLGQPQHFGDGTRLSIL.

The chain uses TRBV27 and TRBJ1-2; D unresolved. Germline V CDR1 and CDR2: MNHEY, SMNVEV (reference sequence). The V gene lost 9 bases and the J gene lost 6 bases, with 20 bases spanning the gap. The CDR3 length is 14 residues. The CDR3 protein is CASRLPGIRDGYTF. The DNA of the CDR3 is TGTGCCAGTCGCCTTCCGGGGATTCGAGATGGCTACACCTTC.

V usage is TRBV10-3 and J usage is TRBJ2-1; D perhaps matches TRBD2 (7 bases). In germline, CDR1 is ENHRY, CDR2 SYGVKD. The CDR3 has 15 residues. With 0 bases removed from V and 7 bases from J, the gap between germline ends came to 13 bases. Here the CDR3 reads CAISESTGGGNEQFF. CDR3 DNA: TGTGCCATCAGTGAGTCGACAGGCGGGGGAAATGAGCAGTTCTTC.

The genes are TRBV14 and TRBJ2-1; a weak D match, TRBD1 (6 bases). Germline V gene data show CDR1 as SGHDN and CDR2 as FVKESK. The CDR3 has 17 residues. Between the trimmed V and J ends, which lost 1 base and 4 bases, there was a span of 17 bases. The CDR3 protein is CASSQAAVQGPYNEQFF. The CDR3, as DNA: TGTGCCAGCAGCCAAGCGGCGGTACAGGGCCCTTACAATGAGCAGTTCTTC. Full variable domain (rest looked up from reference TRBV14 and TRBJ2-1): EAGVTQFPSHSVIEKGQTVTLRCDPISGHDNLYWYRRVMGKEIKFLLHFVKESKQDESGMPNNRFLAERTGGTYSTLKVQPAELEDSGVYFCASSQAAVQGPYNEQFFGPGTRLTVL.

The chain uses TRBV9 and TRBJ2-1; D not resolved. CDR1 is SGDLS and CDR2 is YYNGEE in the germline V gene. The CDR3 contains 14 residues. The V and J ends lost 0 bases and 0 bases respectively, with 4 bases between them. The DNA for the CDR3 is TGTGCCAGCAGCGTAGGAGTCTCCTACAATGAGCAGTTCTTC. It yields the protein CASSVGVSYNEQFF.